The TCR beta chain under discussion was sequenced for a study of blood T cell repertoires in COVID-19. Study at large: Sample material is recorded as cDNA or gDNA derived from T cells, B-cell-depleted T cells, or PBMCs.

Recovery among Cohort 3 donors was established by two negative PCRs, clearance, or symptom resolution. This clone was detected only a few times. Clones were sequenced by immunoSEQ multiplex PCR, and TCRdb holds only the in-frame ones, with some missing. The profile covers roughly 400,000 clones, with over 85% appearing a single time and around 1.7% taken by the ten largest. Germline V gene sequence: CDR1 MDHEN, CDR2 SYDVKM. CDR3 length: 17 residues. V lost 3 bases to trimming and J lost 1 base, with 16 bases between them. V is TRBV28 and J is TRBJ2-1; D might be TRBD1 (5 bases). The sequenced sample consisted of PBMCs or T cells enriched from blood (not recorded which). This TCR was recovered from a woman in her thirties who had recovered from COVID-19. Here the CDR3 DNA reads TGTGCCAGCAGTTTCGGTGGACACCTATTGTCCTACAATGAGCAGTTCTTC. Translating gives CASSFGGHLLSYNEQFF.